A selection of T cell receptor beta chains follows, all from one sample in a study of blood T cell repertoires in COVID-19. TCRdb's copy holds only in-frame clones and misses some; the assay was immunoSEQ multiplex PCR. The sample consists of about 310,000 clones, 80% to 90% of them appearing once. The sequencing input was peripheral blood. These receptors were taken from a man in his fifties or sixties with active or convalescent COVID-19. Each CDR3 is given with its conserved first and last residue. Not every row has a clone size; where given, it reads once, few, many or a size class.

abundance: NA
j_gene: TRBJ1-6
v_gene: TRBV6-1
CDR3aa: CASSEDSSYNSPLHF

abundance: NA
j_gene: TRBJ1-1
v_gene: TRBV19
CDR3aa: CASSDEGRTEAFF

abundance: NA
j_gene: TRBJ2-7
v_gene: TRBV4-1
CDR3aa: CASSQELTGIYYEQYF

abundance: NA
j_gene: TRBJ1-1
v_gene: TRBV15
CDR3aa: CATSPRGVANTEAFF

abundance: NA
j_gene: TRBJ1-2
v_gene: TRBV3-1/TRBV3-2
CDR3aa: CASSQAGVGYTF

abundance: NA
j_gene: TRBJ1-4
v_gene: TRBV2
CDR3aa: CASDPGRMSEKLFF

abundance: NA
j_gene: TRBJ2-1
v_gene: TRBV5-4
CDR3aa: CASSLGGQSAQQFF

abundance: once
j_gene: TRBJ1-1
v_gene: TRBV2
CDR3aa: CASRGGLANTEAFF

abundance: few
j_gene: TRBJ2-2
v_gene: TRBV4-1
CDR3aa: CASSGAGANTGELFF

abundance: once
j_gene: TRBJ1-1
v_gene: TRBV24-1
CDR3aa: CATSGRGVNTEAFF

abundance: NA
j_gene: TRBJ2-7
v_gene: TRBV5-6
CDR3aa: CASSRSVPYEQYF

abundance: NA
j_gene: TRBJ2-4
v_gene: TRBV4-1
CDR3aa: CASSQDLGTKNIQYF

abundance: NA
j_gene: TRBJ1-2
v_gene: TRBV6-1
CDR3aa: CASSEAMVPGFGYTF

abundance: NA
j_gene: TRBJ1-2
v_gene: TRBV4-3
CDR3aa: CASSQDRGRGYTF

abundance: NA
j_gene: TRBJ2-7
v_gene: TRBV7-3
CDR3aa: CASSSSSIEGDEQYF

abundance: NA
j_gene: TRBJ1-2
v_gene: TRBV6-2/TRBV6-3
CDR3aa: CASSQVNYGYTF

abundance: NA
j_gene: TRBJ1-4
v_gene: TRBV4-1
CDR3aa: CASSQVGQNNEKLFF

abundance: NA
j_gene: TRBJ1-1
v_gene: TRBV11-1
CDR3aa: CASSVRGANTEAFF

abundance: NA
j_gene: TRBJ2-1
v_gene: TRBV6-2/TRBV6-3
CDR3aa: CASSPLLAGMYNEQFF

abundance: NA
j_gene: TRBJ1-4
v_gene: TRBV19
CDR3aa: CASSRRGTNEKLFF

abundance: few
j_gene: TRBJ2-2
v_gene: TRBV27
CDR3aa: CASSLSRVTGELFF

abundance: NA
j_gene: TRBJ1-1
v_gene: TRBV5-4
CDR3aa: CASSSYEGNTEAFF

abundance: NA
j_gene: TRBJ1-3
v_gene: TRBV5-5
CDR3aa: CASSYGVSGNTIYF

abundance: NA
j_gene: TRBJ1-3
v_gene: TRBV18
CDR3aa: CASSPPRGSGNTIYF